These 29 T cell receptor beta chains originate from one sample sequenced in a study of T cell repertoires in cytomegalovirus infection. TCRdb re-called the reads through MiXCR, storing one row per CDR3 protein. The sample lists 200,000 to 250,000 distinct CDR3 sequences; 20% to 25% were seen once. The sequencing input was CD8+ T cells from PBMCs. These receptors all stem from a human donor in good health (CMV status not recorded). Some clones in this sample may be carry-over from other donors' samples.

CDR3 sequence (DNA): TGTGCCACCAGCAGAGATCAAGGGACAGGGAATTACGAGCAGTACTTC. Protein: CATSRDQGTGNYEQYF. This chain connects TRBV15 to TRBJ2-7; 9 nucleotides agree with TRBD1. CDR3 length: 16 amino acids. Germline-derived CDR1 and CDR2 are LNHNV and YYDKDF (reference sequence). The junction had 7 bases not matched to a gene; V was cut back by 0 bases and J by 4 bases.

CDR3: CASSLDGSGGADNTGELFF. The CDR3 DNA reads TGCGCCAGCAGCTTGGATGGTAGCGGGGGGGCAGACAACACCGGGGAGCTGTTTTTT. V gene TRBV5-1 combines with J gene TRBJ2-2, with 11 bases matching TRBD2. The junction had 9 bases not matched to a gene; V was cut back by 0 bases and J by 2 bases. The CDR3 runs to 19 residues. The germline gives CDR1 SGHRS, CDR2 YFSETQ.

The V call is TRBV13, the J call TRBJ2-3; no firm D call. Per germline, CDR1 PRHDT and CDR2 FYEKMQ (reference sequence). There are 14 residues in the CDR3. V was clipped by 3 bases and J by 2 bases, with 9 bases between them. The CDR3 loop reads CASSFRSTTDTQYF. The CDR3 DNA reads TGTGCCAGCAGCTTCAGGTCGACCACAGATACGCAGTATTTT.

A word on this clonotype: This clone may be a read error of a much larger clone one base away. The gene calls are TRBV4-2 and TRBJ2-5; a possible D gene is TRBD2 (5 bases). Germline lookup yields CDR1 LGHNA and CDR2 YNFKEQ. The CDR3 is made up of 13 amino acids. V dropped 0 bases and J dropped 6 bases, with 8 bases sitting between them. CDR3 sequence reads: CASSQDSGKTQYF. In nucleotides, the CDR3 is TGTGCCAGCAGCCAAGATTCGGGGAAGACCCAGTACTTC.

The rearrangement uses TRBV7-6 and TRBJ2-1; D might be TRBD1 (6 bases). Trimming cost V 5 bases and J 8 bases, with 13 bases left between them. Germline CDR1 is SGHVS and CDR2 is FNYEAQ. There are 13 residues in the CDR3. CDR3 nucleotide sequence: TGTGCCAGCAGCACAGGGCCTTTCTATGAGCAGTTCTTC. It yields the protein CASSTGPFYEQFF.

This clonotype was seen more than once but under ten times. V usage is TRBV7-9 and J usage is TRBJ1-1, with D perhaps TRBD1 (5 bases). The CDR3 consists of 12 residues. V lost 6 bases and J lost 2, with 7 bases in between. Germline CDR1 reads SEHNR; CDR2 reads FQNEAQ (reference sequence). The CDR3 protein is CASRTVNTEAFF. The DNA for the CDR3 is TGTGCCAGCAGGACAGTTAACACTGAAGCTTTCTTT.

The genes are TRBV7-9 and TRBJ2-1; D remains ambiguous. The V end was cut by 8 bases, the J end by 7 bases, with 12 bases between. The length of the CDR3 is 12 residues. Germline loops: CDR1 SEHNR, CDR2 FQNEAQ (reference sequence). CDR3 nucleotide sequence: TGTGCCAGCGAAGCTGGGTCTAATGAGCAGTTCTTC. Amino acid sequence: CASEAGSNEQFF. Together with reference TRBV7-9 and TRBJ2-1, the CDR3 gives the full variable domain: DTGVSQNPRHKITKRGQNVTFRCDPISEHNRLYWYRQTLGQGPEFLTYFQNEAQLEKSRLLSDRFSAERPKGSFSTLEIQRTEQGDSAMYLCASEAGSNEQFFGPGTRLTVL.

This clonotype was counted a few times. The CDR3 coding sequence is TGTGCCAGCAGTCATACTCCAGATACGCAGTATTTT. It translates to CASSHTPDTQYF. The rearrangement joins TRBV6-2 or TRBV6-3 to TRBJ2-3; D is unresolved. The V gene lost 5 bases and the J gene lost 4 bases, with 7 bases spanning the gap. This CDR3 is 12 amino acids long. Germline CDR1 reads MNHEY; CDR2 reads SVGEGT.

Of note for this clonotype: This could be a read error, since a much larger clone is one nucleotide away. The chain has TRBV7-2 and TRBJ1-1; D is unclear. The V end lost 5 bases, the J end lost 1 base, and 11 bases lay between the germline ends. This CDR3 region has 14 residues. Germline CDR1 and CDR2: SGHTA and FQGNSA. The CDR3 loop is CASSPIGPNTEAFF. CDR3 bases: TGTGCCAGCAGCCCCATCGGCCCGAACACTGAAGCTTTCTTT.

A remark on this clonotype: This may be a read error, as it is one base from a much larger clone. Here the CDR3 DNA reads TGTGCCAGCAGCTTAGTATTAGGGTACAATGAGCAGTTCTTC. Translation gives CASSLVLGYNEQFF. V usage is TRBV7-9 and J usage is TRBJ2-1; no clear D. V lost 1 base and J 4 bases, leaving 8 bases between the germline ends. This CDR3 region has 14 residues. Germline V CDR1 and CDR2: SEHNR, FQNEAQ (reference sequence).

V and J are TRBV9 and TRBJ1-2; D gene unclear. Germline CDR1 SGDLS, CDR2 YYNGEE. Trimming stripped 0 bases from V and 4 bases from J, with 7 bases between. The CDR3 sequence is 13 residues long. The CDR3 protein is CASSVVGIYGYTF. The CDR3 DNA reads as TGTGCCAGCAGCGTAGTTGGGATCTATGGCTACACCTTC.

CDR3 in amino acids: CASTAGDYGYTF. Written as DNA, the CDR3 is TGTGCCAGTACTGCCGGCGACTATGGCTACACCTTC. J is TRBJ1-2 and V is TRBV19; D is uncertain. CDR3 size: 12 residues. The V end was cut by 7 bases, the J end by 3 bases, with 9 bases between. Germline V lookup: CDR1 LNHDA, CDR2 SQIVND (reference sequence).

The rearrangement links TRBV2 to TRBJ2-1; 7 bases map to TRBD2. The CDR3 length is 13 residues. The germline CDR1 and CDR2 sequences are SNHLY and FYNNEI. V lost 5 bases, J lost 5 bases, and 3 bases stayed unmatched. The CDR3 here is CASSSGAHNEQFF. CDR3 bases: TGTGCCAGCAGTAGCGGGGCGCACAATGAGCAGTTCTTC.

This clonotype was seen a few times. The chain has TRBV6-2 or TRBV6-3 and TRBJ2-3; possibly TRBD2 for D (5 bases). CDR3 length: 15 amino acids. Germline loops: CDR1 MNHEY, CDR2 SVGEGT. V gave up 2 bases and J gave up 2 bases, with 11 bases separating them. Here the CDR3 reads CASSYPGLSTDTQYF. Here the CDR3 DNA reads TGTGCCAGCAGTTACCCCGGACTTTCCACAGATACGCAGTATTTT.

The sample holds a few counts of this clonotype. The chain recombines TRBV7-4 with TRBJ2-5; no reliable D call. The germline V gene has CDR1 SGHVT and CDR2 SQSDAQ. The V and J ends lost 1 base and 4 bases respectively, with 10 bases between them. CDR3 size: 14 residues. CDR3 sequence: CASSLVLTGETQYF. The CDR3 coding sequence is TGTGCCAGCAGCTTAGTCCTGACCGGAGAGACCCAGTACTTC.

V is TRBV6-2 or TRBV6-3 and J is TRBJ2-7; perhaps TRBD2 as D (6 bases). The CDR3 covers 17 residues. V lost 0 bases, J lost 2 bases, and 17 bases lay in between. CDR1 and CDR2 from the germline V gene are MNHEY and SVGEGT. CDR3 in amino acids: CASSYSPSWGVTYEQYF. CDR3 DNA: TGTGCCAGCAGTTACTCCCCCAGTTGGGGGGTAACCTACGAGCAGTACTTC.

On this clonotype: At one end the junction does not follow the germline gene, possibly because of a read error. This chain uses TRBV7-3 with TRBJ2-3, with 8 bases matching TRBD1. The germline V gene has CDR1 SGHTA and CDR2 FQGTGA. This CDR3 is built from 14 residues. CDR3 coding DNA: TGTGCCGGCAGCTACGGACAGGGAATAGATACGCAGTATTTT. The encoded protein is CAGSYGQGIDTQYF.

The chain employs TRBV28 and TRBJ2-7; the D is unclear. Germline loops: CDR1 MDHEN, CDR2 SYDVKM. Trimming pared 3 bases from V and 4 bases from J, leaving 10 bases between. The CDR3 is 13 amino acids. In DNA, the CDR3 is TGTGCCAGCAGTTTTAGACGGCCTTACGAGCAGTACTTC. It is translated as CASSFRRPYEQYF.

The J gene is TRBJ2-5, the V gene TRBV13; tentative D call: TRBD1 (5 bases). The CDR3 consists of 13 residues. The V gene's germline CDR1 is PRHDT and CDR2 FYEKMQ (reference sequence). The V end lost 5 bases, the J end lost 1 base, and 8 bases lay between the germline ends. The chain's CDR3 is CASSVDSQETQYF. CDR3 DNA sequence: TGTGCCAGCAGCGTTGACAGCCAAGAGACCCAGTACTTC.

Concerning this clonotype: A much bigger clone sits one base away, suggesting this may be a read error. The chain uses TRBV7-2 and TRBJ2-3, with a weak D call TRBD2 (6 bases). Per the germline V gene, CDR1 is SGHTA and CDR2 is FQGNSA. Trimming removed 4 bases at V and 5 bases at J, with 16 bases between. The CDR3 runs 15 residues. The CDR3 reads CASSSAGCFGDTQYF. In nucleotides, the CDR3 is TGTGCCAGCAGCTCCGCGGGGTGCTTTGGAGATACGCAGTATTTT.

In its sample, this clonotype was seen a few times. The chain carries TRBV2 and TRBJ1-1; tentative D call: TRBD1 (5 bases). V was shortened by 3 bases and J by 6 bases, with 14 bases between the two germline ends. Germline V gene lookup returns CDR1 SNHLY and CDR2 FYNNEI. The CDR3 is made up of 14 amino acids. This CDR3 reads CASSDRGAKAEAFF. CDR3 nucleotides: TGTGCCAGCAGTGACAGAGGGGCCAAGGCTGAAGCTTTCTTT.

This clonotype was picked up many times. The chain has TRBV2 and TRBJ2-1; D not resolved. Trimming stripped 4 bases from V and 7 bases from J, with 11 bases between. Germline V lookup: CDR1 SNHLY, CDR2 FYNNEI. This CDR3 is built from 13 residues. This chain's CDR3 is CASSAFYQNEQFF. The DNA of the CDR3 is TGTGCCAGCAGTGCCTTCTATCAGAATGAGCAGTTCTTC.

This clonotype was seen at least ten times. This chain connects TRBV7-2 to TRBJ2-2; 9 bases are a match to TRBD2. V shed 2 bases, J shed 0 bases, and the junction held 1 base outside the gene matches. Germline values: CDR1 SGHTA, CDR2 FQGNSA. The CDR3 spans 16 residues. This chain's CDR3 is CASSLQRGANTGELFF. As DNA, the CDR3 is TGTGCCAGCAGCTTACAGCGGGGGGCGAACACCGGGGAGCTGTTTTTT.

The rearrangement links TRBV7-2 to TRBJ2-1; 8 bases are shared with TRBD2. The junction had 3 bases not matched to a gene; V was cut back by 2 bases and J by 3 bases. CDR3 size: 15 residues. The V gene's germline CDR1 is SGHTA and CDR2 FQGNSA. The CDR3 region has the DNA TGTGCCAGCAGCTTATCCGGGGGGGTCTACAATGAGCAGTTCTTC. This translates into CASSLSGGVYNEQFF.

Only a few counts were recorded for this clonotype. The chain carries TRBV28 and TRBJ2-5, with 7 positions matching TRBD2. The CDR3 has 15 amino acids. The germline gives CDR1 MDHEN, CDR2 SYDVKM. V trimming: 4 bases; J trimming: 2 bases; junction bases outside the gene matches: 7. The CDR3 DNA reads as TGTGCCAGCAGTTCGGAGCGGGACCTTCAAGAGACCCAGTACTTC. It yields the protein CASSSERDLQETQYF.

The chain employs TRBV7-9 and TRBJ2-5, with D possibly matching TRBD2 (5 bases). The CDR3 length is 14 residues. Germline V gene sequence: CDR1 SEHNR, CDR2 FQNEAQ (reference sequence). Trimming removed 0 bases from V and 4 bases from J, with 9 bases in between. Written as DNA, the CDR3 is TGTGCCAGCAGCTTAGCAGACGCGGGAGAGACCCAGTACTTC. It encodes CASSLADAGETQYF.

The V gene is TRBV29-1, the J gene TRBJ1-2; possible D gene TRBD1, 6 bases. The CDR3 spans 12 residues. The germline V gene has CDR1 SQVTM and CDR2 ANQGSEA. Trimming removed 3 bases from V and 7 bases from J, with 12 bases in between. The CDR3 DNA is TGCAGCGTTGAGGGGGGGGGCAGTGGCTACACCTTC. It is translated as CSVEGGGSGYTF. The entire variable domain, with the rest obtained from reference TRBV29-1 and TRBJ1-2, is as follows: SAVISQKPSRDICQRGTSLTIQCQVDSQVTMMFWYRQQPGQSLTLIATANQGSEATYESGFVIDKFPISRPNLTFSTLTVSNMSPEDSSIYLCSVEGGGSGYTFGSGTRLTVV.

In its sample, this clonotype was seen many times. The chain combines TRBV7-7 with TRBJ2-5; 7 positions match TRBD1. The CDR3 runs to 14 residues. Trimming removed 3 bases from V and 5 bases from J; junction bases left unmatched: 6. Per the germline V gene, CDR1 is SSHAT and CDR2 is FNYEAQ (reference sequence). CDR3 sequence (DNA): TGTGCCAGCAGCTTGTTGACAGGGATGGAGACCCAGTACTTC. It encodes CASSLLTGMETQYF.

V and J are TRBV7-9 and TRBJ2-1; 10 positions agree with TRBD1. Germline CDR1 and CDR2: SEHNR and FQNEAQ (reference sequence). This CDR3 comprises 16 residues. Germline trimming cut 6 bases from V and 7 bases from J; bases unmatched to any gene: 12. Written as DNA, the CDR3 is TGTGCCAGCAGTCCTCCGGGACAGGGGTCGCGGAATGAGCAGTTCTTC. It translates to CASSPPGQGSRNEQFF. Complete variable domain (other parts from reference TRBV7-9 and TRBJ2-1): DTGVSQNPRHKITKRGQNVTFRCDPISEHNRLYWYRQTLGQGPEFLTYFQNEAQLEKSRLLSDRFSAERPKGSFSTLEIQRTEQGDSAMYLCASSPPGQGSRNEQFFGPGTRLTVL.